This T cell receptor beta chain was retrieved from a study of beta chain features in type 1 diabetes. As every portion of the isolated RNA was reverse transcribed, the sequencing read expressed TCRB transcripts. The repertoire was sequenced with immunoSEQ multiplex PCR; TCRdb's copy has only in-frame clones and lacks some. The sample lists hundreds of thousands of clones; around a sixth were seen once. Overall study findings and caveats: Across all four CD4+ subsets, people with type 1 diabetes showed modestly shorter TCRB CDR3s.

Concerning this clone: The antigen remains undetermined.

This CDR3 has 14 amino acids. The germline V gene encodes CDR1 SGHTA and CDR2 FQGNSA. V was clipped by 4 bases and J by 6 bases; unmatched bases: 4. The rearrangement uses TRBV7-2 and TRBJ1-5; 9 nucleotides line up with TRBD1. Sequencing was carried out using naive CD4+ T cells from blood. The TCR sequence derives from a woman aged 18-29 years in good health. CDR3 in DNA: TGTGCCAGCAGCTGGGGGACAGGGCTTCAGCCCCAGCATTTT. Translated, it gives CASSWGTGLQPQHF. Together with reference TRBV7-2 and TRBJ1-5, the CDR3 gives the full variable domain: GAGVSQSPSNKVTEKGKDVELRCDPISGHTALYWYRQSLGQGLEFLIYFQGNSAPDKSGLPSDRFSAERTGGSVSTLTIQRTQQEDSAVYLCASSWGTGLQPQHFGDGTRLSIL.